This T cell receptor beta chain was documented in a study of blood T cell repertoires in COVID-19. Study at large: PBMCs, B-cell-depleted T cells, or T cells were the source of the cDNA or gDNA that made up the material.

Germline lookup yields CDR1 SGHTA and CDR2 FQGNSA. The CDR3 runs to 15 residues. The V and J ends lost 4 bases and 3 bases, in that order; junction bases with no gene match: 3. This clone occurred once. Profiling relied on immunoSEQ multiplex PCR, and the TCRdb table lists in-frame clones only, not all of them. The sample lists about 130,000 clones, 80% to 90% seen once, with about 3.2% in the top ten. This clonotype was sampled from a man between 60 and 70 years old with active or convalescent COVID-19. V is TRBV7-2 and J is TRBJ1-5; the match to TRBD1 covers 10 bases. Specimen: peripheral blood. CDR3 nucleotides: TGTGCCAGCAGCTCGGGACAGGGGCCCAATCAGCCCCAGCATTTT. Translating it yields CASSSGQGPNQPQHF.